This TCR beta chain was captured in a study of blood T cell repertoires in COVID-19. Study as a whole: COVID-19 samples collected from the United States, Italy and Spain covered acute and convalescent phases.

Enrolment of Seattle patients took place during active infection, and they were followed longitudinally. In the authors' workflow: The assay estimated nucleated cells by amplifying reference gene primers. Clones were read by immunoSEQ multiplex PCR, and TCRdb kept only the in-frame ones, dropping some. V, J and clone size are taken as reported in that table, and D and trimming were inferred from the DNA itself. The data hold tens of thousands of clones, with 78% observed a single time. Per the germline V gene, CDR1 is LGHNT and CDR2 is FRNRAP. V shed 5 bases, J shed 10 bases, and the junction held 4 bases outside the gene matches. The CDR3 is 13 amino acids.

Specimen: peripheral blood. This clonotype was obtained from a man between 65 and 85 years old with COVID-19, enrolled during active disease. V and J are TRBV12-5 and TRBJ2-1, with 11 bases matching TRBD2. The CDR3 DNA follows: TGTGCTAGTGGTGTTAGCGGGAGGGCCGAGCAGTTCTTC. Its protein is CASGVSGRAEQFF.